Below, 19 T cell receptor beta chains from the same sample are listed, as sequenced in a study of cytomegalovirus exposure and HLA in healthy donors. A multiplex PCR was run with 60 Vbeta primers and 13 Jbeta primers. Produced via immunoSEQ multiplex PCR; TCRdb's table is partial and in-frame only. The profile covers around 37,000 clones, with roughly 82% appearing a single time and under 12% taken by the ten largest. Source material: PBMCs. Receptors originate from a woman aged 18-29 years in good health and CMV-seropositive.

The V and J genes are TRBV19 and TRBJ2-4; weak D call: TRBD2 (6 bases). The ends were cut back, 5 bases at V and 8 bases at J, with 10 bases in the middle. CDR1 is LNHDA and CDR2 is SQIVND in the germline V gene (reference sequence). The CDR3 extends over 12 amino acids. The CDR3 nucleotides read TGTGCCAGTAGTGCCGGGGGAGACATTCAGTACTTC. It codes for CASSAGGDIQYF. The full variable domain, with the rest looked up from reference TRBV19 and TRBJ2-4, is DGGITQSPKYLFRKEGQNVTLSCEQNLNHDAMYWYRQDPGQGLRLIYYSQIVNDFQKGDIAEGYSVSREKKESFPLTVTSAQKNPTAFYLCASSAGGDIQYFGAGTRLSVL.

V and J are TRBV6-6 and TRBJ2-3; D may be TRBD2 (6 bases). CDR1 and CDR2 (germline): MNHNY, SVGAGI (reference sequence). This CDR3 contains 14 residues. V lost 5 bases and J lost 12, with 21 bases in between. CDR3 protein: CASSRPGEGTLQYF. CDR3 coding DNA: TGTGCCAGCAGTCGACCGGGGGAAGGGACCCTACAGTATTTT.

The chain carries TRBV2 and TRBJ2-2, with 14 bases matching TRBD2. The ends lost 6 bases at V and 5 bases at J; junction bases unmatched: 2. The CDR3 is made up of 15 amino acids. Per germline, CDR1 SNHLY and CDR2 FYNNEI. Written as DNA, the CDR3 is TGTGCCAGCAGGGGGACTAGCGGGGGTACCGGGGAGCTGTTTTTT. Protein product: CASRGTSGGTGELFF.

The J gene is TRBJ2-5, the V gene TRBV5-4, with a weak D call TRBD2 (5 bases). Germline CDR1 and CDR2: SGHNT and YYREEE (reference sequence). V was trimmed by 4 bases and J by 2 bases, leaving 18 bases between them. The CDR3 runs to 16 residues. The CDR3: CASSPDSPNVQETQYF. CDR3 bases: TGTGCCAGCAGCCCGGACTCACCGAATGTTCAAGAGACCCAGTACTTC.

This clone was detected only a few times. V is TRBV23-1 and J is TRBJ2-3, with D possibly being TRBD2 (6 bases). TRBV23-1 is identified as an open reading frame with a role that is uncertain. Trimming left V 2 bases short and J 0 bases short, with 12 bases between. There are 16 residues in the CDR3. CDR3 protein: CASSQGTSASTDTQYF. CDR3 nucleotides: TGCGCCAGCAGTCAAGGGACTTCAGCTAGCACAGATACGCAGTATTTT.

The chain links TRBV14 to TRBJ2-1, with a tentative D call TRBD2 (6 bases). Germline V gene data show CDR1 as SGHDN and CDR2 as FVKESK. Trimming took off 8 bases at V and 2 bases at J, with 13 bases between the two ends. This CDR3 comprises 14 residues. This CDR3 reads CASARRGPYNEQFF. CDR3 nucleotides: TGTGCCAGCGCGCGGAGGGGTCCCTACAATGAGCAGTTCTTC.

V and J are TRBV7-9 and TRBJ2-5; D might be TRBD2 (5 bases). Trimming shortened V by 4 bases and J by 4 bases, and 19 bases separated the two germline ends. The CDR3 is made up of 16 amino acids. Germline CDR1 is SEHNR and CDR2 is FQNEAQ (reference sequence). The CDR3 DNA is TGTGCCAGCAGCTGGCCTACTAGAGCGGACGGAGAGACCCAGTACTTC. Translating it yields CASSWPTRADGETQYF.

This clone is a singleton in its sample. The chain uses TRBV5-1 and TRBJ2-7; TRBD1 matches at 8 bases. Looked up from germline, CDR1 is SGHRS and CDR2 is YFSETQ. The CDR3 consists of 15 residues. V was clipped by 4 bases and J by 4 bases; unmatched bases: 10. CDR3: CASSPRTGRKYEQYF. The CDR3 bases are TGCGCCAGCAGCCCCAGGACAGGGAGGAAATACGAGCAGTACTTC.

The CDR3: CSVREVSYNEQFF. CDR3 nucleotides: TGCAGCGTTAGGGAGGTCAGCTACAATGAGCAGTTCTTC. V and J are TRBV29-1 and TRBJ2-1; D is perhaps TRBD2 (6 bases). The CDR3 runs to 13 residues. Trimming stripped 5 bases from V and 3 bases from J, with 11 bases between. The V gene's germline CDR1 is SQVTM and CDR2 ANQGSEA.

The rearrangement links TRBV2 to TRBJ2-7; possible D gene TRBD1, 5 bases. Germline CDR1 reads SNHLY; CDR2 reads FYNNEI. Trimming pared 3 bases from V and 0 bases from J, leaving 15 bases between. This CDR3 comprises 16 residues. The CDR3 bases are TGTGCCAGCAGTGACCTCGAGACAGCTCTCTCCTACGAGCAGTACTTC. It is translated as CASSDLETALSYEQYF. The full variable domain, its missing parts supplied by reference TRBV2 and TRBJ2-7, is EPEVTQTPSHQVTQMGQEVILRCVPISNHLYFYWYRQILGQKVEFLVSFYNNEISEKSEIFDDQFSVERPDGSNFTLKIRSTKLEDSAMYFCASSDLETALSYEQYFGPGTRLTVT.

The chain couples TRBV2 to TRBJ2-3; 7 nucleotides agree with TRBD2. The V gene end was trimmed by 10 bases and the J gene end by 2 bases; junction bases not matched to a gene: 12. The CDR3 extends over 15 amino acids. Germline CDR1 reads SNHLY; CDR2 reads FYNNEI. For the CDR3, the DNA is TGTGCCATACCTGCGGGAGCCGGGAACACAGATACGCAGTATTTT. Translating gives CAIPAGAGNTDTQYF. Filled out from reference TRBV2 and TRBJ2-3, the complete variable domain reads EPEVTQTPSHQVTQMGQEVILRCVPISNHLYFYWYRQILGQKVEFLVSFYNNEISEKSEIFDDQFSVERPDGSNFTLKIRSTKLEDSAMYFCAIPAGAGNTDTQYFGPGTRLTVL.

The chain joins TRBV30 to TRBJ1-5; perhaps TRBD1 as D (6 bases). The CDR3 is 13 residues long. CDR1 and CDR2 from the germline V gene are GTSNPN and SVGIG (reference sequence). Trimming removed 5 bases at V and 1 base at J, with 9 bases between. DNA for the CDR3: TGTGCCTGGGGACAGACCAGCAATCAGCCCCAGCATTTT. This codes for CAWGQTSNQPQHF.

J is TRBJ2-1 and V is TRBV19, with TRBD1 identical over 7 bases. Trimming at V came to 2 bases and at J to 4 bases, leaving 5 bases not matched to a gene. The germline V gene encodes CDR1 LNHDA and CDR2 SQIVND (reference sequence). The CDR3 has 15 residues. For the CDR3, the DNA is TGTGCCAGTAGTATACGGGCAGGGGGATACAATGAGCAGTTCTTC. Amino acid sequence: CASSIRAGGYNEQFF. Variable domain in full (rest from reference TRBV19 and TRBJ2-1): DGGITQSPKYLFRKEGQNVTLSCEQNLNHDAMYWYRQDPGQGLRLIYYSQIVNDFQKGDIAEGYSVSREKKESFPLTVTSAQKNPTAFYLCASSIRAGGYNEQFFGPGTRLTVL.

This clone was recorded once. This chain links TRBV10-3 with TRBJ2-3; 8 nucleotides agree with TRBD2. The germline gives CDR1 ENHRY, CDR2 SYGVKD. J lost 2 bases, V lost 5 bases, and 6 bases had no gene match. This CDR3 region has 15 residues. In DNA, the CDR3 is TGTGCCATCAGTCCTTCGACTAGCGACACAGATACGCAGTATTTT. This translates into CAISPSTSDTDTQYF.

This clone is a singleton in its sample. J is TRBJ1-1 and V is TRBV19; D uncertain. The germline V and J ends were trimmed by 3 bases and 11 bases, with 16 bases remaining between them. Per the germline V gene, CDR1 is LNHDA and CDR2 is SQIVND (reference sequence). The CDR3 sequence is 13 residues long. CDR3 DNA: TGTGCCAGTAGTATGATTCGGGCCGCGGGGGCTTTCTTT. Translation: CASSMIRAAGAFF.

The gene calls are TRBV25-1 and TRBJ1-6, with 11 bases lining up with TRBD1. Germline V gives CDR1 MGHDK, CDR2 SYGVNS. Losses at the gene ends were 4 bases for V and 4 bases for J; bases not matched to a gene: 3. This CDR3 spans 16 amino acids. The CDR3 DNA sequence: TGTGCCAGCAGTGTTGGGACAGGGGGGTATAATTCACCCCTCCACTTT. Its translation: CASSVGTGGYNSPLHF.

V usage is TRBV10-1 and J usage is TRBJ2-1; TRBD2 is a possible D gene (5 bases). V lost 3 bases, J lost 8 bases, and 17 bases lay in between. The CDR3 contains 15 residues. The V gene's germline CDR1 is WNHNN and CDR2 SYGVQD (reference sequence). CDR3 region: CASSDATTPGYEQFF. The CDR3 bases are TGCGCCAGCAGTGACGCCACTACCCCGGGGTATGAGCAGTTCTTC.

Here the CDR3 reads CASSHASPGYEQYF. DNA for the CDR3: TGTGCCAGTAGTCATGCCTCTCCGGGGTACGAGCAGTACTTC. The genes are TRBV19 and TRBJ2-7, with D possibly TRBD2 on 5 matching bases. There are 14 residues in the CDR3. In germline, CDR1 is LNHDA, CDR2 SQIVND (reference sequence). V was shortened by 5 bases and J by 4 bases, with 15 bases between the two germline ends.

The chain carries TRBV7-2 and TRBJ2-7; no definite D call. The CDR3 extends over 13 amino acids. Trimming took off 4 bases at V and 4 bases at J, with 11 bases between the two ends. CDR1 and CDR2 (germline): SGHTA, FQGNSA. Written as DNA, the CDR3 is TGTGCCAGCAGCTCTCCTGGGCGTTACGAGCAGTACTTC. Translating it yields CASSSPGRYEQYF.